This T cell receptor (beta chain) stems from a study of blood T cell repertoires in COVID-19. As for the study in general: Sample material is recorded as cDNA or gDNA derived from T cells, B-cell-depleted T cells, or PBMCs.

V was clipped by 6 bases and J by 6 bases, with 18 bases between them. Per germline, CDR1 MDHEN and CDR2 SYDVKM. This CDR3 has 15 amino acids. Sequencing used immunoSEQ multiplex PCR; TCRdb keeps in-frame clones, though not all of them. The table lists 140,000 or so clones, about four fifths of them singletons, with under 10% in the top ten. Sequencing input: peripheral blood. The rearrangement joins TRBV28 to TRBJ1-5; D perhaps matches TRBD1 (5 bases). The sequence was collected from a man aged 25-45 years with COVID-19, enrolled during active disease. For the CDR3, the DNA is TGTGCCAGCAGCCCTAACCGACGGGGGAGTCAGCCCCAGCATTTT. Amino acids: CASSPNRRGSQPQHF.